Below, 7 T cell receptor beta chains from the same sample are listed, as sequenced in a study of blood T cell repertoires in COVID-19. Clones were read by immunoSEQ multiplex PCR, and TCRdb kept only the in-frame ones, dropping some. Of under 450,000 clones listed, roughly 80% are singletons. Sequencing was performed on PBMCs or T cells enriched from blood (not recorded which). All receptors derive from a woman between 50 and 59 years old who had recovered from COVID-19.

The chain combines TRBV6-6 with TRBJ2-7, with no clear D. The length of the CDR3 is 16 residues. CDR1 is MNHNY, CDR2 SVGAGI, per germline (reference sequence). The ends were cut back, 1 base at V and 4 bases at J, with 17 bases in the middle. In nucleotides, the CDR3 is TGTGCCAGCAGTTACTTTAGCCGGTCCCGGTCTTACGAGCAGTACTTC. Its protein is CASSYFSRSRSYEQYF.

CDR3 residues: CASSYFGTSGYTGELFF. The CDR3 DNA reads TGTGCCAGCAGCTATTTCGGGACTAGCGGGTACACCGGGGAGCTGTTTTTT. This chain uses TRBV7-2 with TRBJ2-2, with TRBD2 identical over 12 bases. Trimming removed 4 bases from V and 3 bases from J; junction bases left unmatched: 6. CDR3 length: 17 residues. CDR1 is SGHTA, CDR2 FQGNSA, per germline.

The chain links TRBV18 to TRBJ2-4, with D tentatively TRBD1 (7 bases). V lost 5 bases, J lost 5 bases, and 19 bases lay in between. Germline-derived CDR1 and CDR2 are KGHSH and LQKENI. This CDR3 region has 16 residues. CDR3 region: CASSSGFAGQQNIQYF. CDR3 in DNA: TGTGCCAGCTCATCCGGCTTCGCGGGACAGCAAAACATTCAGTACTTC.

J is TRBJ1-1 and V is TRBV28, with unresolved D. CDR3 length: 14 amino acids. Deletions cut 7 bases from V and 1 base from J, with 13 bases between. Per the germline V gene, CDR1 is MDHEN and CDR2 is SYDVKM. The CDR3 reads CASTLGEPNTEAFF. CDR3 nucleotide sequence: TGTGCCAGCACCCTAGGAGAACCGAACACTGAAGCTTTCTTT.

The V gene is TRBV19, the J gene TRBJ1-5, with TRBD1 identical over 10 bases. Germline assignment: CDR1 LNHDA and CDR2 SQIVND (reference sequence). The CDR3 runs 15 residues. With V trimmed by 3 bases and J by 7 bases, 6 bases remained unmatched. CDR3 DNA sequence: TGTGCCAGTAGTATCGGGACAGGGGCCAGGCAGCCCCAGCATTTT. Translating gives CASSIGTGARQPQHF. Variable domain in full (rest from reference TRBV19 and TRBJ1-5): DGGITQSPKYLFRKEGQNVTLSCEQNLNHDAMYWYRQDPGQGLRLIYYSQIVNDFQKGDIAEGYSVSREKKESFPLTVTSAQKNPTAFYLCASSIGTGARQPQHFGDGTRLSIL.

V and J are TRBV12-5 and TRBJ1-6; no clear D gene. From germline, CDR1 is LGHNT and CDR2 FRNRAP. V was shortened by 5 bases and J by 9 bases, with 14 bases between the two germline ends. CDR3 size: 14 residues. As DNA, the CDR3 is TGTGCTAGTGGTGAGGTGTCGATAGGTTCACCCCTCCACTTT. Its translation: CASGEVSIGSPLHF.

V and J are TRBV6-2 or TRBV6-3 and TRBJ1-6, with D perhaps TRBD1 (5 bases). Germline-derived CDR1 and CDR2 are MNHEY and SVGEGT. The V and J ends lost 0 bases and 9 bases respectively, with 9 bases between them. This CDR3 comprises 14 residues. CDR3 nucleotide sequence: TGTGCCAGCAGTTACTCGAGTGGGGCTTCACCCCTCCACTTT. Its protein product is CASSYSSGASPLHF.